This record concerns one TCR beta chain sequence. Participants came from roughly 25 US areas, aged about 18 to 89 years. This record comes from a study of blood T cell repertoires in COVID-19. Across the study: The cDNA or gDNA used as material had been derived from T cells, B-cell-depleted T cells, or PBMCs.

The method was immunoSEQ multiplex PCR; TCRdb's version includes in-frame clones alone and lacks a portion of them. The sample holds 200,000 to 250,000 clones, 90% seen once. There are 15 residues in the CDR3. Germline CDR1 SGHTA, CDR2 FQGTGA. The ends were cut back, 5 bases at V and 0 bases at J, with 12 bases in the middle. The receptor was isolated from a man in his fifties who had been exposed to COVID-19. The gene calls are TRBV7-3 and TRBJ2-3, with D maybe TRBD2 (6 bases). Material for sequencing was PBMCs or T cells enriched from blood (not recorded which). The CDR3 spells CASSEEGHSTDTQYF. CDR3 bases: TGTGCCAGCAGCGAGGAGGGGCATAGCACAGATACGCAGTATTTT. Combining the CDR3 with reference TRBV7-3 and TRBJ2-3 gives the whole variable domain GAGVSQTPSNKVTEKGKYVELRCDPISGHTALYWYRQSLGQGPEFLIYFQGTGAADDSGLPNDRFFAVRPEGSVSTLKIQRTERGDSAVYLCASSEEGHSTDTQYFGPGTRLTVL.